This TCR beta chain is drawn from a study of blood T cell repertoires in COVID-19. CDR1 and CDR2 (germline): MDHEN, SYDVKM. Unmatched junction bases numbered 4, after V lost 5 bases and J lost 4 bases. This CDR3 has 14 amino acids. Under the authors' procedure: Nucleated cell counts were estimated from reference gene primer amplification. Measured with immunoSEQ multiplex PCR; TCRdb has only the in-frame clones, and not every one. For V, J and clone size, that table is used; D and trimming come from the DNA. The repertoire holds fewer than 500,000 clones, with around nine tenths as singletons. This clonotype originated in a woman aged 25 to 45 with acute COVID-19. V gene TRBV28 combines with J gene TRBJ1-2, with TRBD1 matching 10 bases. Material for sequencing was PBMCs or T cells enriched from blood (not recorded which). CDR3: CASSRQGAGYGYTF. CDR3 bases: TGTGCCAGCAGTCGACAGGGGGCCGGCTATGGCTACACCTTC.